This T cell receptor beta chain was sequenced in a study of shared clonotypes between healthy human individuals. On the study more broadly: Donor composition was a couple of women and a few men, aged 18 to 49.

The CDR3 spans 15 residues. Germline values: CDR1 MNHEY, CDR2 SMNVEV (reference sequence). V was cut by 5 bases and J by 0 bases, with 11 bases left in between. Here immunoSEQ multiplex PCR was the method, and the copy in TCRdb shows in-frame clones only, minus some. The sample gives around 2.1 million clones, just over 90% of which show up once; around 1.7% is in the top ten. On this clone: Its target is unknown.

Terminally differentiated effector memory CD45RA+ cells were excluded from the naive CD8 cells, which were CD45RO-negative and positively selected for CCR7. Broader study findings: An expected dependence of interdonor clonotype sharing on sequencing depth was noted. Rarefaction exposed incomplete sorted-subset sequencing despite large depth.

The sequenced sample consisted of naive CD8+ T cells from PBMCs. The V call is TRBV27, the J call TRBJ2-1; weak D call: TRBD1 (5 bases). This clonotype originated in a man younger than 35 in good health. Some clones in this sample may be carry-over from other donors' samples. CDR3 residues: CASSIQGSSYNEQFF. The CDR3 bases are TGTGCCAGCAGTATCCAGGGTAGCTCCTACAATGAGCAGTTCTTC.